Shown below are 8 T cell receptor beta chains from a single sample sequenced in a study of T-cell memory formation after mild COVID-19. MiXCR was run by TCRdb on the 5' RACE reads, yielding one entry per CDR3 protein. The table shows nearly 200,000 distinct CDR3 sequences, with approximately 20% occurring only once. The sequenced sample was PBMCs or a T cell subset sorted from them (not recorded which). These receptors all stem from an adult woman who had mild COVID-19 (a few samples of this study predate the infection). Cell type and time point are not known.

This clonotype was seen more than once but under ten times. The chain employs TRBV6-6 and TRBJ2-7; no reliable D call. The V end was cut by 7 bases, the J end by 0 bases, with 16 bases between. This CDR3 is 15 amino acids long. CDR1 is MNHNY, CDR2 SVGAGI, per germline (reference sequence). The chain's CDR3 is CASNPRSDASYEQYF. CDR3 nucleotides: TGTGCCAGCAACCCGAGGAGTGACGCCTCCTACGAGCAGTACTTC.

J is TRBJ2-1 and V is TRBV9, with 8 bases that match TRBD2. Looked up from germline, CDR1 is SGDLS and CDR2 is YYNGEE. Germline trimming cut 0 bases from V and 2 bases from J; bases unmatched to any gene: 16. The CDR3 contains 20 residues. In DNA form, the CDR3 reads TGTGCCAGCAGCGTAGGGCCGGGAGCGGGAGACACTGAAGCCTACAATGAGCAGTTCTTC. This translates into CASSVGPGAGDTEAYNEQFF.

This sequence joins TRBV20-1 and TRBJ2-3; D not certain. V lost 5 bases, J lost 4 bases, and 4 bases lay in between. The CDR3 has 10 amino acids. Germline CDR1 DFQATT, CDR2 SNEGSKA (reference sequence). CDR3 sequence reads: CSASSDTQYF. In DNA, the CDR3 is TGCAGTGCTTCATCAGATACGCAGTATTTT.

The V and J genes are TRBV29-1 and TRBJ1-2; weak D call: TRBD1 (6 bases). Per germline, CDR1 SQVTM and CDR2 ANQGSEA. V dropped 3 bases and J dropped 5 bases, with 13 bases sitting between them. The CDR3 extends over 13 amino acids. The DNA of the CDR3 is TGCAGCGTTGACGGCGAGGGGGGTTATGGCTACACCTTC. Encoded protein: CSVDGEGGYGYTF.

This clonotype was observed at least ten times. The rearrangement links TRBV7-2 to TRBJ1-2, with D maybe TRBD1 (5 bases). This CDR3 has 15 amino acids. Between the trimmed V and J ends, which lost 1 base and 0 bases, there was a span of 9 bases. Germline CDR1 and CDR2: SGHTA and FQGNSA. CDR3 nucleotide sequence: TGTGCCAGCAGCTTAGACAGGCAGACTAACTATGGCTACACCTTC. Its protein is CASSLDRQTNYGYTF.

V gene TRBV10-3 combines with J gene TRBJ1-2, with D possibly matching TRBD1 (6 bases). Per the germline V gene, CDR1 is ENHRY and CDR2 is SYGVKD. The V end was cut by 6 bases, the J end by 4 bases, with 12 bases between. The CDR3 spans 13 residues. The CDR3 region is CAISPGQIYGYTF. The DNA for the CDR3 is TGTGCCATCAGCCCCGGACAGATCTATGGCTACACCTTC.

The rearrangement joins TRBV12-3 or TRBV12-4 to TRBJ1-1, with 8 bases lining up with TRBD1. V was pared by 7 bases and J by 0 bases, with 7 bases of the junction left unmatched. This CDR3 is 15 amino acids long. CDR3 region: CASTLGQGVNTEAFF. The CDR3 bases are TGTGCCAGCACCCTCGGACAGGGCGTGAACACTGAAGCTTTCTTT.

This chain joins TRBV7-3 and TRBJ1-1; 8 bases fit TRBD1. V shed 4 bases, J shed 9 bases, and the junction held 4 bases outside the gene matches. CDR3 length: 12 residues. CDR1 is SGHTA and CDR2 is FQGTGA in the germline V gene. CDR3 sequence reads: CASSSPGGKAFF. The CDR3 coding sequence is TGTGCCAGCAGCTCGCCAGGGGGCAAAGCTTTCTTT.